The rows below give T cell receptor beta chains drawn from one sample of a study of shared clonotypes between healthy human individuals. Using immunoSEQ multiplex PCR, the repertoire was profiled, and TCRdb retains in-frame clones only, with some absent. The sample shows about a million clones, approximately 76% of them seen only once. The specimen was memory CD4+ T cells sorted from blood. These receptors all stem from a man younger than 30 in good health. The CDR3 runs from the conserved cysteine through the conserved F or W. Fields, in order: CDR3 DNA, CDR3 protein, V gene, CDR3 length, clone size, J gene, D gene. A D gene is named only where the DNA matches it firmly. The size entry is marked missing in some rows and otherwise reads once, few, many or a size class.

TGTGCCAGTAGTTACGGGACAGGGAATCAGCCCCAGCATTTT,CASSYGTGNQPQHF,TRBV19,14,few,TRBJ1-5,TRBD1
TGTGCCAGCAGCCCTGGGGTAGCGGGGAGGACGGAGACCCAGTACTTC,CASSPGVAGRTETQYF,TRBV5-4,16,few,TRBJ2-5,TRBD2
TGTGCCAGCAGCCCCGCCAGGTCAAACACTGAAGCTTTCTTT,CASSPARSNTEAFF,TRBV21-1,14,-,TRBJ1-1,-
TGTGCCAGCTCACCCGGGACAGGGAACACCGGGGAGCTGTTTTTT,CASSPGTGNTGELFF,TRBV18,15,once,TRBJ2-2,TRBD1
TGTGCCATCAGTGATCCCGGGACTAGCGGGAGGCCATACAATGAGCAGTTCTTC,CAISDPGTSGRPYNEQFF,TRBV10-3,18,-,TRBJ2-1,TRBD2
TGTGCCAGTAGGAGTAGCGGGGGGCTAGAGACCCAGTACTTC,CASRSSGGLETQYF,TRBV6-1,14,once,TRBJ2-5,TRBD2
TGTGCCAGCTCACCGAACGGCTACGAGCAGTACTTC,CASSPNGYEQYF,TRBV18,12,-,TRBJ2-7,-
TGTGCCAGCAGCTTGGGGGGCAGGTATGAAAAACTGTTTTTT,CASSLGGRYEKLFF,TRBV5-6,14,-,TRBJ1-4,-
TGTGCCAGTACCAGTGGGGGCGTAGGTGAAAAACTGTTTTTT,CASTSGGVGEKLFF,TRBV19,14,-,TRBJ1-4,-
TGCGCCAGCAGCAGCACTAGCGGGACCTACAATGAGCAGTTCTTC,CASSSTSGTYNEQFF,TRBV5-1,15,-,TRBJ2-1,TRBD2
TGTGCCAGCAGCGAGGGGGCTGGGGAGACCCAGTACTTC,CASSEGAGETQYF,TRBV11-1,13,-,TRBJ2-5,TRBD1
TGTGCCAGCAGCTCCTACGGGACAACCTACGAGCAGTACTTC,CASSSYGTTYEQYF,TRBV5-6,14,many,TRBJ2-7,-
TGTGCCAGCAGTATCGGCAGGGTCTCAGACCTAGCCAAAAACATTCAGTACTTC,CASSIGRVSDLAKNIQYF,TRBV2,18,-,TRBJ2-4,-
TGCGCCAGCAGCTTGGTTTCATCGGGCAGCCTATTTAATGAAAAACTGTTTTTT,CASSLVSSGSLFNEKLFF,TRBV5-1,18,-,TRBJ1-4,-
TGCGCCAGCAGCTTGGAGGCAGTGAGCGGGAGTATCCATGAGCAGTTCTTC,CASSLEAVSGSIHEQFF,TRBV5-1,17,-,TRBJ2-1,TRBD2
TGTGCCAGATCTAGGGGTCCGGGGGAGACCCAGTACTTC,CARSRGPGETQYF,TRBV7-9,13,once,TRBJ2-5,-
TGTGCCAGCAGCTTGAGGACAGGGGTTGCAGAGACCCAGTACTTC,CASSLRTGVAETQYF,TRBV7-9,15,-,TRBJ2-5,TRBD1
TGTGCCAGCAGTGCTAGCGGGAGTACGACAGATACGCAGTATTTT,CASSASGSTTDTQYF,TRBV2,15,-,TRBJ2-3,TRBD2
TGTGCCAGCAGCTTGGTACTCTACGGAGCGGGACGACCTCAAGAGACCCAGTACTTC,CASSLVLYGAGRPQETQYF,TRBV5-4,19,many,TRBJ2-5,TRBD2
TGTGCCAGCAGTGAATCGGGACCCGGGGGCAGAGTACAGGGCTACACCTTC,CASSESGPGGRVQGYTF,TRBV25-1,17,-,TRBJ1-2,-
TGTGCCAGCAGCTTTCAGAGAAAAGATACGCAGTATTTT,CASSFQRKDTQYF,TRBV5-4,13,few,TRBJ2-3,-
TGTGCCAGCAGCTTAGATCTGGGGGTGGAGACCCAGTACTTC,CASSLDLGVETQYF,TRBV11-2,14,-,TRBJ2-5,-
TGTGCCTGGAGTAGTACGAATGGAAATCAGCCCCAGCATTTT,CAWSSTNGNQPQHF,TRBV30,14,-,TRBJ1-5,-
TGTGCCAGCAGCTCCGGGCTAAACTATGGCTACACCTTC,CASSSGLNYGYTF,TRBV28,13,-,TRBJ1-2,-
TGTGCCAGCAGCGACATCTCAGGGGGCCGGTATGAGCAGTTCTTC,CASSDISGGRYEQFF,TRBV25-1,15,-,TRBJ2-1,TRBD1
TGTGCCAGCAGCCCGACAGGGGAACACTATGGCTACACCTTC,CASSPTGEHYGYTF,TRBV7-8,14,-,TRBJ1-2,TRBD1
TGTGCCAGCTCGTCTATGGGAGGCCTCTATAATTCACCCCTCCACTTT,CASSSMGGLYNSPLHF,TRBV18,16,-,TRBJ1-6,-
TGTGCCAGCAGTTTATTTCAGTTGTTCCATGAGCAGTTCTTC,CASSLFQLFHEQFF,TRBV28,14,once,TRBJ2-1,-
TGTGCCATCAGGGCCCAGGGATATGGCTACACCTTC,CAIRAQGYGYTF,TRBV10-3,12,few,TRBJ1-2,-
TGCAGCGTATGGAGTATGGAGACCCAGTACTTC,CSVWSMETQYF,TRBV29-1,11,-,TRBJ2-5,-
TGCGCCAGCAGCGCCGCACTAGCGGGAGTGGCCAATGAGCAGTTCTTC,CASSAALAGVANEQFF,TRBV5-1,16,-,TRBJ2-1,TRBD2
TGTGCCAGCAGCGTAGCCCTAGGAGACGAGCAGTACTTC,CASSVALGDEQYF,TRBV9,13,few,TRBJ2-7,-
TGCGCCAGCAGCGCACTAGCGGGGGCAGTCGATGAGCAGTTCTTC,CASSALAGAVDEQFF,TRBV5-1,15,-,TRBJ2-1,TRBD2
TGTGCCAGCAGCTTGGTGCTAGCAGCTAACTATGGCTACACCTTC,CASSLVLAANYGYTF,TRBV5-6,15,once,TRBJ1-2,-
TGCGCCAGCAGCTCTTCCCGGTACGAGCAGTACTTC,CASSSSRYEQYF,TRBV5-1,12,-,TRBJ2-7,-
TGTGCCAGCGGTGACGATCAGCCCCAGCATTTT,CASGDDQPQHF,TRBV6-6,11,few,TRBJ1-5,-
TGTGCCAGCAGCCGGACGGAGGCCAGCTATGGCTACACCTTC,CASSRTEASYGYTF,TRBV6-1,14,-,TRBJ1-2,-
TGTGCCAGCAATGGGGGGCATGAGCAGTTCTTC,CASNGGHEQFF,TRBV7-9,11,-,TRBJ2-1,-
TGTGCCAGCAGCCATCCTAAGCGGGGGGAGCAGTTCTTC,CASSHPKRGEQFF,TRBV4-2,13,-,TRBJ2-1,TRBD2
TGTGGAAATCCGGGCGGGGGAGAGACCCAGTACTTC,CGNPGGGETQYF,TRBV30,12,-,TRBJ2-5,TRBD2
TGTGCCAGCTCACGACCGGGACAGGGCGCCCCTGGAAACACCATATATTTT,CASSRPGQGAPGNTIYF,TRBV18,17,once,TRBJ1-3,TRBD1
TGTGCCAGCAGTTTGAACGGTTCACCCCTCCACTTT,CASSLNGSPLHF,TRBV28,12,-,TRBJ1-6,-
TGCGCCAGCAGGGACCAGGGAACTAATGAAAAACTGTTTTTT,CASRDQGTNEKLFF,TRBV5-1,14,few,TRBJ1-4,-
TGCGCCAGCAGCCCCCCGGGACAGGGGATGAATGAGCAGTTCTTC,CASSPPGQGMNEQFF,TRBV5-1,15,-,TRBJ2-1,TRBD1
TGTGCCAGCAGTCGACTAGCGGGAGGAGGGGATGAGCAGTTCTTC,CASSRLAGGGDEQFF,TRBV2,15,-,TRBJ2-1,TRBD2
TGTGCCAGCAGTTACTTGACAGGGAACACCGGGGAGCTGTTTTTT,CASSYLTGNTGELFF,TRBV6-6,15,-,TRBJ2-2,-
TGCAGCGGGTCCGAGCCGGGGGGTGAGCAGTTCTTC,CSGSEPGGEQFF,TRBV29-1,12,-,TRBJ2-1,TRBD2
TGTGCCACCAGCACTTTGCTCTCCTACAATGAGCAGTTCTTC,CATSTLLSYNEQFF,TRBV15,14,-,TRBJ2-1,-
TGTGCCAGCAGTTACTTAGGGACAGGGAGCAATTCACCCCTCCACTTT,CASSYLGTGSNSPLHF,TRBV6-6,16,once,TRBJ1-6,TRBD1
TGTGCCAGCACTCCTACAGGGGGCAAAAAAGAGACCCAGTACTTC,CASTPTGGKKETQYF,TRBV6-5,15,-,TRBJ2-5,TRBD1
TGTGCCTGGAGCGACGTGATGGAGCAGTTCTTC,CAWSDVMEQFF,TRBV30,11,-,TRBJ2-1,-
TGTGCCAGTAGACAGGATCGTCAGCCCCAGCATTTT,CASRQDRQPQHF,TRBV19,12,-,TRBJ1-5,-
TGTGCCAGCAAGTGGCGCTTCTCCTACGAGCAGTACTTC,CASKWRFSYEQYF,TRBV2,13,once,TRBJ2-7,-